Below, 8 T cell receptor beta chains from the same sample are listed, as sequenced in a study of regulatory T cells in long-lasting Graves disease. Library construction for TCR beta used iRepertoire HTBI primers and Arm-PCR of CDR3 regions. TCRdb fed the multiplex PCR reads into MiXCR, producing one record per CDR3 protein. This sample yields a few hundred thousand distinct CDR3 sequences, of which over 15% are seen a single time; about 32% belongs to the top ten. Time point of the sample: newly diagnosed GD, antithyroid drugs for less than 3 months. The TCR library used RNA extracted from PBMCs. These same records also appear under a second study, on T cells in Graves' hyperthyroidism and ophthalmopathy.

Here the sequenced sample was peripheral blood mononuclear cells (PBMCs), taken at new diagnosis, from a patient treated with antithyroid drugs. The receptors stem from a man in his forties with Graves disease.

This chain uses TRBV12-5 with TRBJ1-2, with a weak D call TRBD1 (5 bases). Germline V gene lookup returns CDR1 LGHNT and CDR2 FRNRAP. CDR3 size: 15 residues. Trimming removed 0 bases from V and 6 bases from J, with 14 bases in between. CDR3 sequence reads: CASGLVRGILNGYTF. The CDR3 DNA follows: TGTGCTAGTGGTTTGGTACGGGGGATCCTAAATGGCTACACCTTC.

At least ten counts were recorded for this clonotype. J is TRBJ2-1 and V is TRBV11-3; no clear D gene. Trimming took 3 bases from V and 2 from J, leaving 5 bases between them. The CDR3 extends over 13 amino acids. CDR1 SGHNT and CDR2 YENEEA come from the germline V gene. CDR3: CASSFRTYNEQFF. As DNA, the CDR3 is TGTGCCAGCAGCTTTCGGACCTACAATGAGCAGTTCTTC.

This clonotype has a count of ten or more. A single base separates this from a much larger clone, so it may be a read error. This chain joins TRBV5-1 and TRBJ2-3; weak D call: TRBD1 (6 bases). The germline V gene has CDR1 SGHRS and CDR2 YFSETQ. The CDR3 extends over 14 amino acids. The CDR3 nucleotides are TGCGCCAGCAGCCAACAGGGTATCACAAATACGCAGTATTTT. Amino acids: CASSQQGITNTQYF.

This sequence joins TRBV24-1 and TRBJ1-5; possibly TRBD1 for D (5 bases). The V gene lost 7 bases and the J gene lost 7 bases, with 7 bases spanning the gap. Per germline, CDR1 KGHDR and CDR2 SFDVKD. This CDR3 comprises 11 residues. Written as DNA, the CDR3 is TGTGCCACCAGAGGGGAGCAGCCCCAGCATTTT. As protein: CATRGEQPQHF.

This chain connects TRBV27 to TRBJ1-1; a weak D match, TRBD1 (5 bases). Germline CDR1 reads MNHEY; CDR2 reads SMNVEV (reference sequence). CDR3 length: 13 residues. Trimming shortened V by 7 bases and J by 0 bases, and 9 bases separated the two germline ends. The CDR3 loop is CASNGALNTEAFF. CDR3 coding DNA: TGTGCCAGCAACGGGGCTTTGAACACTGAAGCTTTCTTT.

The CDR3 sequence is CIGGGGLASETQYF. For the CDR3, the DNA is TGCATCGGAGGGGGGGGACTAGCGAGTGAGACCCAGTACTTC. The chain couples TRBV20-1 to TRBJ2-5; 10 nucleotides agree with TRBD2. CDR1 and CDR2 (germline): DFQATT, SNEGSKA (reference sequence). The CDR3 spans 14 residues.

The sample holds many counts of this clonotype. The V gene is TRBV20-1, the J gene TRBJ2-5; the match to TRBD1 covers 7 bases. Trimming took 1 base from V and 2 from J; bases not matched to a gene: 4. The CDR3 has 14 residues. Germline V CDR1 and CDR2: DFQATT, SNEGSKA (reference sequence). The CDR3 nucleotides read TGCAGTGCTAGAGTGTCGACAGGGCAAGAGACCCAGTACTTC. Translation gives CSARVSTGQETQYF.

The chain recombines TRBV9 with TRBJ1-1, with a tentative D call TRBD1 (5 bases). Trimming shortened V by 4 bases and J by 0 bases, and 16 bases separated the two germline ends. The CDR3 runs 16 residues. Looked up from germline, CDR1 is SGDLS and CDR2 is YYNGEE. For the CDR3, the DNA is TGTGCCAGCAGCCCCGACATGGGACGTTTGAACACTGAAGCTTTCTTT. Its protein is CASSPDMGRLNTEAFF.